This T cell receptor beta chain was documented in a study of blood T cell repertoires in COVID-19. Looking at the study overall: Specimens from acute and convalescent COVID-19 originated in the United States, Italy and Spain.

Categorization into cohorts depended on clinical history that participants reported. The CDR3 runs 16 residues. Germline CDR1 and CDR2: SEHNR and FQNEAQ (reference sequence). Trimming pared 0 bases from V and 5 bases from J, leaving 11 bases between. Authors' methods: Amplification from reference gene primers served as the basis for estimated nucleated cell counts. Produced via immunoSEQ multiplex PCR; TCRdb's table is partial and in-frame only. V, J and clone size derive from that table, while D and trimming were established from the DNA sequence. The data contain around 380,000 clones, about 87% of them seen just once; the ten biggest clones take up 1% to 1.5%.

This chain connects TRBV7-9 to TRBJ1-6; D is unclear. The sequence was obtained from a man aged 25-45 years who had recovered from COVID-19. The specimen was PBMCs or T cells enriched from blood (not recorded which). The CDR3 DNA reads as TGTGCCAGCAGCTTAGCGCTAGTCCGTAATAATTCACCCCTCCACTTT. Protein product: CASSLALVRNNSPLHF.